This T cell receptor beta chain was observed in a study of blood T cell repertoires in COVID-19. Background on the study: Collection of acute and convalescent COVID-19 samples took place in the United States, Italy and Spain. T cells, B-cell-depleted T cells, or PBMCs provided the cDNA or gDNA that served as material.

How the authors handled the data: Reference gene primer amplification in the assay estimated nucleated cell counts. Produced via immunoSEQ multiplex PCR; TCRdb's table is partial and in-frame only. V and J calls and clone size are copied from that table; D and trimming were computed from the DNA. The sample has hundreds of thousands of clones; around nine tenths are singletons. Germline values: CDR1 SGHRS, CDR2 YFSETQ. The CDR3 covers 14 residues. Unmatched junction bases numbered 3, after V lost 2 bases and J lost 6 bases. This clonotype originated in a man aged 70-80 years with acute or convalescent COVID-19. This sequence joins TRBV5-1 and TRBJ2-2; 8 positions match TRBD1. The sequenced sample was peripheral blood. The CDR3 is CASSFGQGSGELFF. The CDR3 DNA reads as TGCGCCAGCAGCTTCGGACAGGGATCCGGGGAGCTGTTTTTT.